This is a list of T cell receptor beta chains from one sample in a study of identical twins. MiXCR, run by TCRdb on the 5' RACE reads, gives a single entry per CDR3 protein. There are some 1,700,000 distinct CDR3 sequences in the sample; roughly 35% occur only once, and 0.25% to 0.3% lies in the top ten. The sample comprised cord blood. Every receptor here comes from a newborn girl in good health. Both conserved end residues are part of each CDR3. D genes are given only for firm matches. Clone sizes are given selectively: once, few, many, or a class where the clone is expanded.

J,size,D,V,DNA,CDR3
TRBJ2-5,few,NA,TRBV7-2,TGTGCCAGCAGCTCCACGGGACTCAGACTTAAGTACCAAGAGACCCAGTACTTC,CASSSTGLRLKYQETQYF
TRBJ1-5,few,TRBD1,TRBV6-1,TGTGCCAGCAGTCAAAAAGGGACAGGGGCGCCGGTCCCTTATCAGCCCCAGCATTTT,CASSQKGTGAPVPYQPQHF
TRBJ2-1,NA,TRBD2,TRBV5-5,TGTGCCAGCAGCTTACCCGATGAGCGGGGGCCAGTTTACAATGAGCAGTTCTTC,CASSLPDERGPVYNEQFF
TRBJ2-7,few,NA,TRBV9,TGTGCCAGCAGCGTAGAACCGGGGAGGTCCTCCTACGAGCAGTACTTC,CASSVEPGRSSYEQYF
TRBJ2-5,NA,TRBD2,TRBV20-1,TGCAGTGATAGGGGACTAGCGGGAGTGGAGTACTTC,CSDRGLAGVEYF
TRBJ2-1,NA,NA,TRBV10-3,TGTGCCATCAATAGTGGGGGCGCGGTCCAGAACAATGAGCAGTTCTTC,CAINSGGAVQNNEQFF
TRBJ1-1,NA,NA,TRBV7-2,TGTGCCAGCCGACGGGACACCGGGGACACTGAAGCTTTCTTT,CASRRDTGDTEAFF
TRBJ2-7,NA,TRBD1,TRBV11-2,TGTGCCAGCAGCTTAACGGGACAGGGAATATACGAGCAGTACTTC,CASSLTGQGIYEQYF
TRBJ1-3,NA,NA,TRBV12-3/TRBV12-4,TGTGCCAGCAGTCCGGGTGGGGGACGGGGAAACACCATATATTTT,CASSPGGGRGNTIYF
TRBJ1-1,NA,TRBD1,TRBV7-9,TGTGCCAGCAGCTTATACAGGGGCGACACTGAAGCTTTCTTT,CASSLYRGDTEAFF
TRBJ1-4,few,NA,TRBV25-1,TGTGCCAGCAGTGAACTGGAAAATGAAAAACTGTTTTTT,CASSELENEKLFF
TRBJ2-1,few,NA,TRBV18,TGTGCCAGCTCACCACAGGAGGTGCGGGTTGAGCAGTTCTTC,CASSPQEVRVEQFF
TRBJ1-4,NA,TRBD1,TRBV12-3/TRBV12-4,TGTGCCAGCAGTCCCGGGACAGATAATGAAGAACTGTTTTTT,CASSPGTDNEELFF
TRBJ2-7,many,NA,TRBV2,TGTGCCAGCAGTGCCGGAGGGGGGATCTCCTACGAGCAGTACTTC,CASSAGGGISYEQYF
TRBJ1-4,NA,NA,TRBV5-1,TGCGCCAGCAGATACAGGGCCCATGCAACTAATGAAAAACTGTTTTTT,CASRYRAHATNEKLFF
TRBJ2-7,few,NA,TRBV7-2,TGTGCCAGCAGCTTGAGGGACGGTGACGAGCAGTACTTC,CASSLRDGDEQYF
TRBJ2-3,few,NA,TRBV2,TGTGCCAGCTCCGGGACACGGAGAGCAGATACGCAGTATTTT,CASSGTRRADTQYF
TRBJ2-1,NA,NA,TRBV12-3/TRBV12-4,TGTGCCAGCAGTTTTTTACAGGGTGAGCAGTTCTTC,CASSFLQGEQFF
TRBJ2-3,few,NA,TRBV20-1,TGCAGTGCTATTCTGGCGGTCAGAGATACGCAGTATTTT,CSAILAVRDTQYF
TRBJ2-3,NA,TRBD2,TRBV4-2,TGTGCCAGCAGCCAAGCCTCTAGCGGAGAGAGCACAGATACGCAGTATTTT,CASSQASSGESTDTQYF
TRBJ2-3,many,NA,TRBV29-1,TGCAGCGTTATATCGGGGCCAGATACGCAGTATTTT,CSVISGPDTQYF
TRBJ2-4,few,NA,TRBV20-1,TGCAGTGCTAGGGGGACGCCCGGACTACTAGCCAAAAACATTCAGTACTTC,CSARGTPGLLAKNIQYF
TRBJ2-5,few,TRBD2,TRBV3-1,TGTGCCAGCAGCCAAGAGGAAAGGGCGGGGGTGTACTTC,CASSQEERAGVYF
TRBJ1-5,NA,TRBD1,TRBV20-1,TGCAGTGCTAGATTCACGGGACAGGGGGCCAATCAGCCCCAGCATTTT,CSARFTGQGANQPQHF
TRBJ2-1,NA,NA,TRBV20-1,TGCAGTGCTAGAAACGGACTGAAGTACAATGAGCAGTTCTTC,CSARNGLKYNEQFF
TRBJ2-5,NA,NA,TRBV28,TGTGCCAGCAGTTTAAATGGCAGGGTACCCTACAATGAGCAGTACTTC,CASSLNGRVPYNEQYF
TRBJ2-5,NA,TRBD2,TRBV20-1,TGCAGTGCTAGAGATGAGCGGGGGGCTTGGGAGCAGTACTTC,CSARDERGAWEQYF
TRBJ2-5,many,TRBD1,TRBV28,TGTGCCAGCAGACTAACAGGGGGCCAAGAGACCCAGTACTTC,CASRLTGGQETQYF
TRBJ2-1,NA,TRBD2,TRBV24-1,TGTGCCACCTTGGGGGGGGGTGAGCAGTTCTTC,CATLGGGEQFF
TRBJ2-7,few,TRBD1,TRBV12-5,TGTGCTAGTGGTTTGGGACAGGGCTTGACCTACGAGCAGTACTTC,CASGLGQGLTYEQYF
TRBJ1-1,NA,NA,TRBV5-6,TGTGCCAGCAGCTTGAGTCTTTTCTCACATGAAGCTTTCTTT,CASSLSLFSHEAFF
TRBJ2-3,NA,TRBD2,TRBV5-1,TGCGCCAGCAGCTTTAGCGGGAGGACCACAGATACGCAGTATTTT,CASSFSGRTTDTQYF
TRBJ2-1,few,TRBD2,TRBV28,TGTGCCAGCAGCATGGGGGCTAGCGGGAGTCGTGAGCAGTTCTTC,CASSMGASGSREQFF
TRBJ2-3,NA,TRBD2,TRBV18,TGTGCCAGCTCACCCTTGGGACTAGCGGGAGTAGGAGATACGCAGTATTTT,CASSPLGLAGVGDTQYF
TRBJ2-5,few,TRBD2,TRBV6-5,TGTGCCAGCAGTTACGGAGGGGAGGGAGAGACCCAGTACTTC,CASSYGGEGETQYF
TRBJ2-7,once,TRBD2,TRBV3-1,TGTGCCAGCAGCCGAGAGTCCGGACTAGACGAGCAGTACTTC,CASSRESGLDEQYF
TRBJ2-1,many,TRBD2,TRBV29-1,TGCAGCGTGGCTCTAAGCGGGAGCAATGAGCAGTTCTTC,CSVALSGSNEQFF
TRBJ1-1,NA,NA,TRBV29-1,TGCAGCGCCAAAATAGTTTGGTCCAACACTGAAGCTTTCTTT,CSAKIVWSNTEAFF
TRBJ1-2,NA,NA,TRBV9,TGTGCCAGCAGCTACTCCTCCGCAGGGGCGGGGAATGGCTACACCTTC,CASSYSSAGAGNGYTF
TRBJ2-3,NA,NA,TRBV3-1,TGTGCCAGCACCTCCGGGCCCTACCTCACAGATACGCAGTATTTT,CASTSGPYLTDTQYF
TRBJ1-4,NA,NA,TRBV12-3/TRBV12-4,TGTGCCAGCAGTTTAGAGAGGTTTAATGAAAAACTGTTTTTT,CASSLERFNEKLFF
TRBJ2-7,few,TRBD2,TRBV20-1,TGCAGTGCTAGAGATCTGACTAGCGGGGCCTACGAGCAGTACTTC,CSARDLTSGAYEQYF
TRBJ1-1,NA,NA,TRBV7-2,TGTGCCAGCAGCGGGGCTAACAAGGGCTCAGCTTTCTTT,CASSGANKGSAFF
TRBJ2-7,NA,NA,TRBV2,TGTGCCAGCAGTACACAGGGTACTGAGCAGTACTTC,CASSTQGTEQYF
TRBJ2-2,NA,TRBD2,TRBV6-6,TGTGCCAGCAGTTACTCTAAGGGACTATCGAACACCGGGGAGCTGTTTTTT,CASSYSKGLSNTGELFF
TRBJ1-2,few,NA,TRBV9,TGTGCCAGCAGCGTAGTCAGTTCGGCCTATGGCTACACCTTC,CASSVVSSAYGYTF
TRBJ2-7,NA,NA,TRBV6-1,TGTGCCAGCAGTGAAACAGGGCGAGGCGAGCAGTACTTC,CASSETGRGEQYF
TRBJ2-7,few,NA,TRBV4-1,TGCGCCAGCAGCCCAGGTCGGGGCCTAACCTCCTACGAGCAGTACTTC,CASSPGRGLTSYEQYF
TRBJ2-3,many,TRBD2,TRBV29-1,TGCAGCGTTGAAGGACTAGCGAGCACAGATACGCAGTATTTT,CSVEGLASTDTQYF
TRBJ2-5,few,NA,TRBV7-9,TGTGCCAGCAGCTCCCCGGGACGCCAAGAGACCCAGTACTTC,CASSSPGRQETQYF